This T cell receptor beta chain was profiled in a study of blood T cells in healthy people across ages. Findings and caveats of the study: Long-lived donors had more naive CD4+ cells and higher diversity than aged donors.

About this clonotype: Its antigen is not identified.

Primed by a sample-barcoded 5' primer and a J-beta primer mix, a second PCR proceeded for 7 to 11 cycles. Paired-end reads containing CDR3 totaled no fewer than 2.5 million for each sample. Each CDR3 protein is one row after TCRdb ran MiXCR on the 5' RACE reads. The repertoire holds around 1,600,000 distinct CDR3 sequences, about 42% seen once, with around 4% in the top ten. The sample, about 10 milliliters of peripheral blood, was drawn from each donor. With each sample, at least 5 micrograms of total RNA were extracted. The CDR3 length is 15 residues. V lost 0 bases, J lost 3 bases, and 4 bases stayed unmatched. Germline CDR1 is SGDLS and CDR2 is YYNGEE.

Sequencing was carried out using blood. This receptor was taken from a woman aged 18-29 years in good health. This sequence joins TRBV9 and TRBJ2-7; TRBD2 agrees at 9 bases. CDR3: CASSVDAGGNYEQYF. CDR3 DNA: TGTGCCAGCAGCGTAGATGCGGGGGGGAACTACGAGCAGTACTTC. The full variable domain, in which reference TRBV9 and TRBJ2-7 provide the parts outside the CDR3, is DSGVTQTPKHLITATGQRVTLRCSPRSGDLSVYWYQQSLDQGLQFLIQYYNGEERAKGNILERFSAQQFPDLHSELNLSSLELGDSALYFCASSVDAGGNYEQYFGPGTRLTVT.